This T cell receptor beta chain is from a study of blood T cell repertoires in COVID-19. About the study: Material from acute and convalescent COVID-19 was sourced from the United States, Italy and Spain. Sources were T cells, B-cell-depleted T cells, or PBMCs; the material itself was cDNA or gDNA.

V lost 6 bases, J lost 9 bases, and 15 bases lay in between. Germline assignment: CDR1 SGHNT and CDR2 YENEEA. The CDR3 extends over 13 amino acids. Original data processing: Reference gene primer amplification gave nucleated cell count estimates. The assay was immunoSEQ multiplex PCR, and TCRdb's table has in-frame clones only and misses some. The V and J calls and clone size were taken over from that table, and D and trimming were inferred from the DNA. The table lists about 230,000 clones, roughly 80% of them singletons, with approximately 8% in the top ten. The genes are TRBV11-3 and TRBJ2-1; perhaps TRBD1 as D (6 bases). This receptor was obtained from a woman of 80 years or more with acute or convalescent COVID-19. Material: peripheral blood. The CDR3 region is CASRPTGRGEQFF. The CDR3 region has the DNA TGTGCCAGCAGACCCACAGGGAGAGGTGAGCAGTTCTTC.